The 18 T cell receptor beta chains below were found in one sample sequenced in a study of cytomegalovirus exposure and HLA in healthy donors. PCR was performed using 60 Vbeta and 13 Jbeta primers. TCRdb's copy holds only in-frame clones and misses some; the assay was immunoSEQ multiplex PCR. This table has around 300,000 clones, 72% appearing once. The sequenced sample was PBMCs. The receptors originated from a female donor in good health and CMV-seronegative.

The CDR3 coding sequence is TGTGCCAGCAGCCTGCCGGGACAGGGGAACACTGAAGCTTTCTTT. Protein product: CASSLPGQGNTEAFF. The chain links TRBV7-9 to TRBJ1-1, with TRBD1 matching 9 bases. Losses at the gene ends were 5 bases for V and 1 base for J; bases not matched to a gene: 5. The CDR3 runs 15 residues. Germline CDR1 reads SEHNR; CDR2 reads FQNEAQ (reference sequence).

In DNA form, the CDR3 reads TGTGCCAGCAGCGTCGGGGAGGGACAGGGGTTGGGGGAGCAGTACTTC. Translated: CASSVGEGQGLGEQYF. This sequence joins TRBV9 and TRBJ2-7, with TRBD1 matching 10 bases. With V trimmed by 2 bases and J by 7 bases, 12 bases remained unmatched. The CDR3 runs 16 residues. Germline assignment: CDR1 SGDLS and CDR2 YYNGEE.

For the CDR3, the DNA is TGTGCCAGCTCACCCGGGACAGGGGGAGATAATTCACCCCTCCACTTT. Its protein is CASSPGTGGDNSPLHF. The chain combines TRBV18 with TRBJ1-6; 11 nucleotides align to TRBD1. CDR3 length equals 16 residues. Germline V gene data show CDR1 as KGHSH and CDR2 as LQKENI. V lost 3 bases to trimming and J lost 5 bases; unmatched junction nucleotides: 3.

DNA for the CDR3: TGCGCCAGCAGCCTTCGACAGGGAAATTCACCCCTCCACTTT. Protein product: CASSLRQGNSPLHF. The chain couples TRBV5-1 to TRBJ1-6; 7 nucleotides align to TRBD1. The V gene's germline CDR1 is SGHRS and CDR2 YFSETQ. J lost 7 bases, V lost 4 bases, and 5 bases had no gene match. This CDR3 has 14 residues. Filled out from reference TRBV5-1 and TRBJ1-6, the complete variable domain reads KAGVTQTPRYLIKTRGQQVTLSCSPISGHRSVSWYQQTPGQGLQFLFEYFSETQRNKGNFPGRFSGRQFSNSRSEMNVSTLELGDSALYLCASSLRQGNSPLHFGNGTRLTVT.

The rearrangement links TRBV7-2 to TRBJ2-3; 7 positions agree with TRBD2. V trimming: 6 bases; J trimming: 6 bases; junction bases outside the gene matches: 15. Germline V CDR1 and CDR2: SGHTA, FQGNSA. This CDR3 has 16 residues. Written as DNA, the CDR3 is TGTGCCAGCAGGAGAGAGGGCGGGAGTGGGTCGGATACGCAGTATTTT. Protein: CASRREGGSGSDTQYF.

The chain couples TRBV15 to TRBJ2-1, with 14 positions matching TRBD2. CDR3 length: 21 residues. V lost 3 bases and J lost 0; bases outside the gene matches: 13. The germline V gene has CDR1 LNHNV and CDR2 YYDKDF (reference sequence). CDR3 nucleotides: TGTGCCACCAGCAGCCATCCGGGACAGGGGACTAGCGGGAGCTCCTACAATGAGCAGTTCTTC. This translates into CATSSHPGQGTSGSSYNEQFF.

CDR3 DNA sequence: TGTGCCAGTAGTTGGGACTGGAACACCGGGGAGCTGTTTTTT. The encoded protein is CASSWDWNTGELFF. The chain combines TRBV19 with TRBJ2-2; TRBD2 is a possible D gene (6 bases). Germline V lookup: CDR1 LNHDA, CDR2 SQIVND (reference sequence). The V end lost 5 bases, the J end lost 1 base, and 8 bases lay between the germline ends. The CDR3 loop spans 14 amino acids.

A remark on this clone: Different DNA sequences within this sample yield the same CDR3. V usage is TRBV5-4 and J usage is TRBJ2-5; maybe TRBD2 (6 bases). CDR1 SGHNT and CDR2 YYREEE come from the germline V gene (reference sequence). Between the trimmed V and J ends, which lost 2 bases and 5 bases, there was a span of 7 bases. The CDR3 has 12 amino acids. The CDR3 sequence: CASSFRGETQYF. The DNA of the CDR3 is TGTGCCAGCAGCTTCCGGGGGGAGACCCAGTACTTC. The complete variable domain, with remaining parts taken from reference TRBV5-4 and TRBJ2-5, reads ETGVTQSPTHLIKTRGQQVTLRCSSQSGHNTVSWYQQALGQGPQFIFQYYREEENGRGNFPPRFSGLQFPNYSSELNVNALELDDSALYLCASSFRGETQYFGPGTRLLVL.

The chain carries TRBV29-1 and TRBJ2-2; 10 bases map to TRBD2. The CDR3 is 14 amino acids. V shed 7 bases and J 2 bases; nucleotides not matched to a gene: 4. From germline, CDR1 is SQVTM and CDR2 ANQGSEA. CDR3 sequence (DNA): TGCAGCGGGACTAGCGGCCCTAACACCGGGGAGCTGTTTTTT. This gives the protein CSGTSGPNTGELFF.

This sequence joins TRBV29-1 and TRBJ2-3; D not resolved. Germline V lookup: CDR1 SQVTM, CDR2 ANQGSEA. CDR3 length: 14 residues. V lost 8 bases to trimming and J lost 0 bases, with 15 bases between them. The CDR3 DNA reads TGCAGCTCTGTTAGGAGCATTAGCACAGATACGCAGTATTTT. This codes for CSSVRSISTDTQYF.

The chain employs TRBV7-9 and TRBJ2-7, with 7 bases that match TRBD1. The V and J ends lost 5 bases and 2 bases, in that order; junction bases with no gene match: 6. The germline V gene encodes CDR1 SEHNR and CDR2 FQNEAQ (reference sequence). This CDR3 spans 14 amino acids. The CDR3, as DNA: TGTGCCAGCAGCCCCCGGACAGGTCCCTACGAGCAGTACTTC. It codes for CASSPRTGPYEQYF.

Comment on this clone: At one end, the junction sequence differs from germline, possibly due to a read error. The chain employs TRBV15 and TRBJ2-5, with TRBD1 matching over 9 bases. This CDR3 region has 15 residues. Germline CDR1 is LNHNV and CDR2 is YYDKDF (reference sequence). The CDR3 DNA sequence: TGTGCCACCAGCGGAGACTGGGACAGGGTGGAGACCCAGTACTTC. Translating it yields CATSGDWDRVETQYF.

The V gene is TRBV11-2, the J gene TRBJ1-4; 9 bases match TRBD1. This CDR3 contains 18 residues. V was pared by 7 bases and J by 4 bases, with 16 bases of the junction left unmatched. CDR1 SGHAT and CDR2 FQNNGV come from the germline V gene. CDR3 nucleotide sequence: TGTGCCAGCACCTTTCCCGGGACAGGGTGGGCTAGTAATGAAAAACTGTTTTTT. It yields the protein CASTFPGTGWASNEKLFF. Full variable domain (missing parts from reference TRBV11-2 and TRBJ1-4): EAGVAQSPRYKIIEKRQSVAFWCNPISGHATLYWYQQILGQGPKLLIQFQNNGVVDDSQLPKDRFSAERLKGVDSTLKIQPAKLEDSAVYLCASTFPGTGWASNEKLFFGSGTQLSVL.

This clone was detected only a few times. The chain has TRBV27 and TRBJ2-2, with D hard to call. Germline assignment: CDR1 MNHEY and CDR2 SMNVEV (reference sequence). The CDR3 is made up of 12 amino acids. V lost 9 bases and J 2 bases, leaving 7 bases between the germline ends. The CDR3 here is CASSFNTGELFF. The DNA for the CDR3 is TGTGCCAGTAGCTTCAACACCGGGGAGCTGTTTTTT.

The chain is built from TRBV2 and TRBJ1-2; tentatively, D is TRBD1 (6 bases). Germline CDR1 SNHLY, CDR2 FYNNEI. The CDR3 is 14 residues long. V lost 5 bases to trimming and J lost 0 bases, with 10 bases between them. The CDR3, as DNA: TGTGCCAGCAGTAAGGGGGTGGCTAACTATGGCTACACCTTC. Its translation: CASSKGVANYGYTF.

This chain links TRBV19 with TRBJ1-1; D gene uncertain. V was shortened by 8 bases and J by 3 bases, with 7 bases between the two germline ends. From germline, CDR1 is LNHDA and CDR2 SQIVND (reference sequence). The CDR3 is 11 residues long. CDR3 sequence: CASAQYTEAFF. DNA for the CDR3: TGTGCCAGTGCTCAGTACACTGAAGCTTTCTTT.

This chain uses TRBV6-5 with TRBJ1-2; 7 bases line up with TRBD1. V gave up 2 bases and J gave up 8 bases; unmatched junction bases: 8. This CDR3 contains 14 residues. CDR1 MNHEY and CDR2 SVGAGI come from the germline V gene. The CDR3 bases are TGTGCCAGCAGTTACGAGGGGACAGCTCTAGGCTACACCTTC. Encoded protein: CASSYEGTALGYTF.

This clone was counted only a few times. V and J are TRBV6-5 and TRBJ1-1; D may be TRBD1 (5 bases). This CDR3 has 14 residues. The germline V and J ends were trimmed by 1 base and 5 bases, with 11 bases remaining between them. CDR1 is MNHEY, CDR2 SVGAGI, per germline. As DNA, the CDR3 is TGTGCCAGCAGTTACTGGGGGGACGGGACTGAAGCTTTCTTT. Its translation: CASSYWGDGTEAFF.